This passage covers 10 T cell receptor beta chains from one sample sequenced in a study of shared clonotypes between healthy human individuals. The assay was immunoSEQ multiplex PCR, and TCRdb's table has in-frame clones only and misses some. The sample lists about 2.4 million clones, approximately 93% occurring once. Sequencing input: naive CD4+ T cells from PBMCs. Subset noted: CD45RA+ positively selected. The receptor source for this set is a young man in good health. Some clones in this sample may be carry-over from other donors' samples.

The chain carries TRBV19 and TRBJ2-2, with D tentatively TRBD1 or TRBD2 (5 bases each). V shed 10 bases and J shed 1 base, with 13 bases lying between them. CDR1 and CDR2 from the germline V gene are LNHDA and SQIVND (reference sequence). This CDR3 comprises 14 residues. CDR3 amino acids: CATPGPKNTGELFF. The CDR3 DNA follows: TGTGCCACCCCGGGGCCTAAGAACACCGGGGAGCTGTTTTTT. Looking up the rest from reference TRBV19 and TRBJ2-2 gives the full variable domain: DGGITQSPKYLFRKEGQNVTLSCEQNLNHDAMYWYRQDPGQGLRLIYYSQIVNDFQKGDIAEGYSVSREKKESFPLTVTSAQKNPTAFYLCATPGPKNTGELFFGEGSRLTVL.

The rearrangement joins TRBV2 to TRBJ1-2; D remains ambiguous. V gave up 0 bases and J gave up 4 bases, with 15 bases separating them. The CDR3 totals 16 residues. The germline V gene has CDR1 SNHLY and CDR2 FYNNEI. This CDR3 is CASSEAPADLTYGYTF. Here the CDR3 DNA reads TGTGCCAGCAGTGAAGCGCCGGCAGACCTAACCTATGGCTACACCTTC.

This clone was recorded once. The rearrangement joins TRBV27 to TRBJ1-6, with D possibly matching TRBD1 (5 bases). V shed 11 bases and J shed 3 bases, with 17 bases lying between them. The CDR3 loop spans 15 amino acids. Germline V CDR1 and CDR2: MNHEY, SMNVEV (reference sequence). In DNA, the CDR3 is TGTGCCTCGCAGACAGCCCCCTTCTATAATTCACCCCTCCACTTT. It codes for CASQTAPFYNSPLHF.

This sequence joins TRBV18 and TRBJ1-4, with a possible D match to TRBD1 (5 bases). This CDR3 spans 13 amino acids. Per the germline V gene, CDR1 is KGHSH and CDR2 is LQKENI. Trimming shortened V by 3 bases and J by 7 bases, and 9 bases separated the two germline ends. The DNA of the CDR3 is TGTGCCAGCTCACCCCCGGGGGTTGAAAAACTGTTTTTT. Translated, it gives CASSPPGVEKLFF.

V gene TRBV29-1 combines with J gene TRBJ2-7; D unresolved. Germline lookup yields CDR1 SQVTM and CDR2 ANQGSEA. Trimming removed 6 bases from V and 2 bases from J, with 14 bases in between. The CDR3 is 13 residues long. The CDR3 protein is CSVHDDMTYEQYF. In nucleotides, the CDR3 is TGCAGCGTCCACGATGACATGACCTACGAGCAGTACTTC.

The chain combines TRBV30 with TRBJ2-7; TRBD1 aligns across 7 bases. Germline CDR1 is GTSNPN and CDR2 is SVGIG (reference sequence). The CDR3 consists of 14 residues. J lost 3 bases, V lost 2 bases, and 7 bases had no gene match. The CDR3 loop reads CAWSTPGQLYEQYF. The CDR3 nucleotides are TGTGCCTGGAGTACCCCGGGACAGCTCTACGAGCAGTACTTC.

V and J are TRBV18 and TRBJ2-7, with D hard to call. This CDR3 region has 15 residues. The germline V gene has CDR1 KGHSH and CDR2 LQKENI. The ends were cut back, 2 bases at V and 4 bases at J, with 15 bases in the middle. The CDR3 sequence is CASSPGRGPPYEQYF. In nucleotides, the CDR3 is TGTGCCAGCTCACCAGGAAGAGGCCCTCCTTACGAGCAGTACTTC.

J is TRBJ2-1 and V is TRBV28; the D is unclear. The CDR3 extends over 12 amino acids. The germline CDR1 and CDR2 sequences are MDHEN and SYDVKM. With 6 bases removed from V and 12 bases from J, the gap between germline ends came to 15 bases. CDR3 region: CASRPFVGWQFF. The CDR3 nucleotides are TGTGCCAGCAGGCCCTTCGTTGGGTGGCAGTTCTTC.

CDR3 protein: CASSDGLAGLGEQFF. The CDR3, as DNA: TGTGCCAGCAGTGACGGACTAGCGGGGCTCGGTGAGCAGTTCTTC. V gene TRBV6-1 combines with J gene TRBJ2-1; 12 bases map to TRBD2. Germline-derived CDR1 and CDR2 are MNHNS and SASEGT. With V trimmed by 3 bases and J by 9 bases, 6 bases remained unmatched. The CDR3 loop spans 15 amino acids.

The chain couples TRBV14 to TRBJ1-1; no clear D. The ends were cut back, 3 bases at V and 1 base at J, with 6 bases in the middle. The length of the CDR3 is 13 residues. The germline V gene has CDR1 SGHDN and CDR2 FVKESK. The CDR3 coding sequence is TGTGCCAGCAGCCACCAGCCGAACACTGAAGCTTTCTTT. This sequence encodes CASSHQPNTEAFF.